These 15 T cell receptor beta chains came from one sample sequenced in a study of blood T cells in healthy people across ages. Through a sample-barcoded 5' primer and a J-beta primer mix, a second PCR was run for about 6 to 11 cycles. TCRdb re-called the 5' RACE reads with MiXCR, one entry per CDR3 protein. The data show roughly 800,000 distinct CDR3 sequences, roughly 64% seen once. Sequencing was performed on blood. These receptor sequences come from a man aged 25 to 40 in good health.

The chain recombines TRBV6-6 with TRBJ1-6, with unresolved D. The germline V gene encodes CDR1 MNHNY and CDR2 SVGAGI (reference sequence). V was trimmed by 2 bases and J by 10 bases, leaving 12 bases between them. The CDR3 loop spans 14 amino acids. In DNA form, the CDR3 reads TGTGCCAGCAGTTACGGCGGTGAAGGGTCACCCCTCCACTTT. This codes for CASSYGGEGSPLHF.

This clonotype was observed a handful of times. The chain is built from TRBV6-2 or TRBV6-3 and TRBJ2-1; D is perhaps TRBD1 (6 bases). The germline V gene encodes CDR1 MNHEY and CDR2 SVGEGT. The CDR3 sequence is 15 residues long. V dropped 4 bases and J dropped 7 bases, with 17 bases sitting between them. The DNA of the CDR3 is TGTGCCAGCAGTTCAGGGGAGAGCGGACCTAATGAGCAGTTCTTC. This translates into CASSSGESGPNEQFF.

The rearrangement joins TRBV5-1 to TRBJ2-1, with 7 bases fitting TRBD1. CDR1 SGHRS and CDR2 YFSETQ come from the germline V gene. CDR3 length equals 15 residues. V trimming: 5 bases; J trimming: 3 bases; junction bases outside the gene matches: 8. Here the CDR3 DNA reads TGCGCCAGCAGACCACAGGGGATCGACTACAATGAGCAGTTCTTC. It yields the protein CASRPQGIDYNEQFF.

The rearrangement joins TRBV7-2 to TRBJ2-2, with D perhaps TRBD1 or TRBD2 (5 bases each). V gave up 10 bases and J gave up 8 bases, with 26 bases separating them. CDR1 and CDR2 from the germline V gene are SGHTA and FQGNSA. This CDR3 contains 16 residues. CDR3 loop: CATVEFSGTVVGELFF. The CDR3 DNA follows: TGTGCCACCGTAGAATTTTCCGGGACGGTGGTAGGGGAGCTGTTTTTT.

This chain joins TRBV7-2 and TRBJ2-1; D is unclear. The V gene lost 3 bases and the J gene lost 0 bases, with 9 bases spanning the gap. The germline V gene encodes CDR1 SGHTA and CDR2 FQGNSA. The CDR3 runs 15 residues. The CDR3: CASSFAPSSYNEQFF. CDR3 nucleotides: TGTGCCAGCAGCTTCGCTCCGAGCTCCTACAATGAGCAGTTCTTC. Filled out from reference TRBV7-2 and TRBJ2-1, the complete variable domain reads GAGVSQSPSNKVTEKGKDVELRCDPISGHTALYWYRQSLGQGLEFLIYFQGNSAPDKSGLPSDRFSAERTGGSVSTLTIQRTQQEDSAVYLCASSFAPSSYNEQFFGPGTRLTVL.

This clonotype occurred a few times. The chain employs TRBV20-1 and TRBJ2-3, with 10 bases matching TRBD2. The CDR3 is 14 residues long. The germline V gene encodes CDR1 DFQATT and CDR2 SNEGSKA (reference sequence). With 6 bases clipped from V and 8 bases from J, the junction kept 11 bases outside the gene matches. CDR3 sequence: CSARTSGLGGTQYF. CDR3 coding DNA: TGCAGTGCGAGGACTAGCGGCCTGGGGGGTACGCAGTATTTT.

This chain connects TRBV7-8 to TRBJ2-5; no reliable D call. The germline CDR1 and CDR2 sequences are SGHVS and FQNEAQ. This CDR3 contains 14 residues. The ends were cut back, 4 bases at V and 0 bases at J, with 9 bases in the middle. This chain's CDR3 is CASSSTEYQETQYF. DNA of the CDR3: TGTGCCAGCAGCTCTACAGAGTACCAAGAGACCCAGTACTTC.

This clonotype showed up just a few times. This sequence joins TRBV9 and TRBJ2-5; possibly TRBD1 or TRBD2 for D (5 bases each). The V end lost 2 bases, the J end lost 5 bases, and 10 bases lay between the germline ends. The CDR3 covers 13 residues. Germline values: CDR1 SGDLS, CDR2 YYNGEE. The CDR3 bases are TGTGCCAGCAGCGTCAACGAGGGGGAGACCCAGTACTTC. Amino acids: CASSVNEGETQYF. Full variable domain (missing parts from reference TRBV9 and TRBJ2-5): DSGVTQTPKHLITATGQRVTLRCSPRSGDLSVYWYQQSLDQGLQFLIQYYNGEERAKGNILERFSAQQFPDLHSELNLSSLELGDSALYFCASSVNEGETQYFGPGTRLLVL.

This clonotype has a handful of counts. The J gene is TRBJ2-2, the V gene TRBV20-1; TRBD2 agrees at 9 bases. Unmatched junction bases numbered 8, after V lost 6 bases and J lost 3 bases. This CDR3 comprises 15 residues. The germline CDR1 and CDR2 sequences are DFQATT and SNEGSKA (reference sequence). CDR3 sequence reads: CSAAIAGADTGELFF. The CDR3 DNA reads TGCAGTGCCGCCATAGCGGGGGCCGACACCGGGGAGCTGTTTTTT.

This clonotype is a singleton in its sample. The gene calls are TRBV7-6 and TRBJ2-1, with TRBD1 matching 7 bases. Unmatched junction bases numbered 18, after V lost 1 base and J lost 6 bases. The germline V gene encodes CDR1 SGHVS and CDR2 FNYEAQ. The CDR3 is 19 amino acids. The CDR3 loop is CASSLGEAPHRGFLNEQFF. The CDR3 coding sequence is TGTGCCAGCAGCTTAGGAGAGGCCCCACACAGGGGATTTCTCAATGAGCAGTTCTTC.

The chain employs TRBV6-5 and TRBJ1-2; 8 positions match TRBD1. The length of the CDR3 is 14 residues. The germline V gene has CDR1 MNHEY and CDR2 SVGAGI. J was trimmed by 4 bases and V by 7 bases; bases with no gene match: 8. This chain's CDR3 is CASTRTGLTYGYTF. CDR3 sequence (DNA): TGTGCCAGCACTCGGACAGGGCTTACCTATGGCTACACCTTC.

The J gene is TRBJ2-7, the V gene TRBV27, with D maybe TRBD2 (6 bases). Between the trimmed V and J ends, which lost 5 bases and 5 bases, there was a span of 19 bases. In germline, CDR1 is MNHEY, CDR2 SMNVEV (reference sequence). The CDR3 has 15 amino acids. CDR3 region: CASSPDPGTPDEQYF. The DNA for the CDR3 is TGTGCCAGCAGTCCCGACCCCGGGACTCCCGACGAGCAGTACTTC.

This chain connects TRBV7-2 to TRBJ2-1, with D possibly matching TRBD1 (7 bases). Germline loops: CDR1 SGHTA, CDR2 FQGNSA. V was shortened by 5 bases and J by 5 bases, with 19 bases between the two germline ends. The CDR3 is 16 residues long. CDR3 sequence (DNA): TGTGCCAGCAGCCCACAGGCCAGGGGGGTTGACAATGAGCAGTTCTTC. Amino acids: CASSPQARGVDNEQFF.

The chain combines TRBV28 with TRBJ2-4, with TRBD1 matching over 11 bases. CDR3 length: 15 residues. Germline V gene lookup returns CDR1 MDHEN and CDR2 SYDVKM. With 6 bases clipped from V and 9 bases from J, the junction kept 10 bases outside the gene matches. The CDR3 sequence: CASRSTGTGGVIQYF. The DNA of the CDR3 is TGTGCCAGCAGATCAACCGGGACAGGGGGTGTCATTCAGTACTTC.

This clonotype is a singleton in its sample. The chain couples TRBV5-1 to TRBJ1-2; D call uncertain. Per germline, CDR1 SGHRS and CDR2 YFSETQ. This CDR3 is 14 amino acids long. Trimming cost V 0 bases and J 3 bases, with 9 bases left between them. Here the CDR3 DNA reads TGCGCCAGCAGCTTGGCCTTCTCTGACTATGGCTACACCTTC. Translating gives CASSLAFSDYGYTF.